This is a list of T cell receptor beta chains from one sample in a study of blood T cell repertoires in COVID-19. Assay used: immunoSEQ multiplex PCR; TCRdb lists only in-frame clones, some missing. In the table there are more than 200,000 clones, nearly 90% of which are singletons. Sequenced material: PBMCs or T cells enriched from blood (not recorded which). The receptors derive from a man under 40 who had recovered from COVID-19. Both conserved end residues are part of each CDR3. The order of the fields is V gene, J gene, D gene, CDR3 protein, CDR3 DNA. A D gene is named only where the DNA matches it firmly.

V: TRBV6-2/TRBV6-3
J: TRBJ2-7
D: TRBD2
CDR3: CASSYGTNSYEQYF
DNA: TGTGCCAGCAGTTACGGGACTAACTCCTACGAGCAGTACTTC

V: TRBV12-1
J: TRBJ1-4
D: NA
CDR3: CASSSPGQGTNEKLFF
DNA: TGTGCCAGCAGCTCCCCGGGACAGGGAACTAATGAAAAACTGTTTTTT

V: TRBV3-1/TRBV3-2
J: TRBJ1-3
D: TRBD1
CDR3: CASSQPRGSGNTIYF
DNA: TGTGCCAGCAGCCAACCCAGGGGGTCTGGAAACACCATATATTTT

V: TRBV6-2/TRBV6-3
J: TRBJ1-1
D: NA
CDR3: CASSYNFQTGNTEAFF
DNA: TGTGCCAGCAGTTACAATTTTCAAACAGGGAACACTGAAGCTTTCTTT

V: TRBV30
J: TRBJ2-7
D: TRBD1
CDR3: CAWSVFTGVGEQYF
DNA: TGTGCCTGGTCCGTGTTTACAGGGGTAGGGGAGCAGTACTTC

V: TRBV7-8
J: TRBJ2-7
D: TRBD2
CDR3: CASSLGLAGGSEQYF
DNA: TGTGCCAGCAGCTTAGGGCTAGCGGGAGGATCCGAGCAGTACTTC

V: TRBV12-3/TRBV12-4
J: TRBJ2-2
D: NA
CDR3: CASSQTGSGELFF
DNA: TGTGCCAGCAGTCAAACAGGGTCCGGGGAGCTGTTTTTT

V: TRBV9
J: TRBJ1-4
D: NA
CDR3: CASSARGESTTNEKLFF
DNA: TGTGCCAGCAGCGCCCGTGGGGAGTCTACAACTAATGAAAAACTGTTTTTT

V: TRBV10-3
J: TRBJ1-6
D: NA
CDR3: CAISDWQGGSPLHF
DNA: TGTGCCATCAGTGATTGGCAGGGTGGTTCACCCCTCCACTTT

V: TRBV7-9
J: TRBJ1-1
D: NA
CDR3: CASSSRGSPEAFF
DNA: TGTGCCAGCAGCTCCCGGGGGAGCCCTGAAGCTTTCTTT

V: TRBV7-2
J: TRBJ2-7
D: TRBD2
CDR3: CASRPFAGGPYEQYF
DNA: TGTGCCAGCAGACCTTTCGCGGGGGGACCCTACGAGCAGTACTTC

V: TRBV9
J: TRBJ2-7
D: NA
CDR3: CASSATGNSYEQYF
DNA: TGTGCCAGCAGCGCCACAGGGAATTCCTACGAGCAGTACTTC